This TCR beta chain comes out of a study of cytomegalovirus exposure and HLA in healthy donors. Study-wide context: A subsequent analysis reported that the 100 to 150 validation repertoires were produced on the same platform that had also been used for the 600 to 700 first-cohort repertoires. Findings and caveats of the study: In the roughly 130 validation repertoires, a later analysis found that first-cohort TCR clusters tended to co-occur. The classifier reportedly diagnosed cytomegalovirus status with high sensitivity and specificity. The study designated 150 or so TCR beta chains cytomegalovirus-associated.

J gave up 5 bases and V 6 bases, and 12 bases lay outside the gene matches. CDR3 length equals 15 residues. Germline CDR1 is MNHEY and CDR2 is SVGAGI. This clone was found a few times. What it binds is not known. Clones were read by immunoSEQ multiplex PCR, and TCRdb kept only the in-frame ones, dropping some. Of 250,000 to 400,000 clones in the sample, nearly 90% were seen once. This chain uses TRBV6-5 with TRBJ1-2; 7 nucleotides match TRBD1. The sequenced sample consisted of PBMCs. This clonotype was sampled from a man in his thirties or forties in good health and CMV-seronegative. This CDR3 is CASSHGITGEYGYTF. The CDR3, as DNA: TGTGCCAGCAGCCACGGTATAACAGGGGAGTATGGCTACACCTTC.